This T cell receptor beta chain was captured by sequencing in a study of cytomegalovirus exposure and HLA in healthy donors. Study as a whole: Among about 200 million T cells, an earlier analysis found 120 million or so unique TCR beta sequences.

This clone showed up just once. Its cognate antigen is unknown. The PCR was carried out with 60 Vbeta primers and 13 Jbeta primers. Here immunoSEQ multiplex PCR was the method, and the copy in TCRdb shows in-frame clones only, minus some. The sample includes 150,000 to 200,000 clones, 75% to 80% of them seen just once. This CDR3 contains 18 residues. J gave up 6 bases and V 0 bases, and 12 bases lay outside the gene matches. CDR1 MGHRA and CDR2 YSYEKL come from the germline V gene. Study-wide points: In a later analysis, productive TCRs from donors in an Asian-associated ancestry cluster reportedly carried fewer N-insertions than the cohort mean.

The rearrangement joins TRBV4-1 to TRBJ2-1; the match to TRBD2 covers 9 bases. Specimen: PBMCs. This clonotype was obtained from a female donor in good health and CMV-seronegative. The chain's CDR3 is CASSQELRTLAGPNEQFF. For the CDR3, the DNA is TGCGCCAGCAGCCAAGAACTCCGAACCCTAGCGGGGCCCAATGAGCAGTTCTTC.